The following is a T cell receptor beta chain sequence with its context. The data stem from a study of blood T cell repertoires in COVID-19. Study-level background: There were acute and convalescent COVID-19 samples, and they came from the United States, Italy and Spain. T cells, B-cell-depleted T cells, or PBMCs provided the cDNA or gDNA that served as material.

Germline CDR1 GTSNPN, CDR2 SVGIG (reference sequence). Trimming cost V 4 bases and J 5 bases; bases outside gene matches: 10. The CDR3 is 14 amino acids. Measured with immunoSEQ multiplex PCR; TCRdb has only the in-frame clones, and not every one. The sample lists 400,000 to 450,000 clones, around 86% seen once, with roughly 1.4% in the top ten. Sequenced: peripheral blood. This clonotype originated in a woman in her 30s with active or convalescent COVID-19. The chain is built from TRBV30 and TRBJ1-1; 7 bases line up with TRBD1. In nucleotides, the CDR3 is TGTGCCTGGAAACGGACAGGTCCAGGAACTGAAGCTTTCTTT. As protein: CAWKRTGPGTEAFF.